These 17 T cell receptor beta chains originate from one sample sequenced in a study of blood T cell repertoires in COVID-19. Clones were sequenced by immunoSEQ multiplex PCR, and TCRdb holds only the in-frame ones, with some missing. The table includes about 130,000 clones, around 81% detected once. The sequencing sample was made of peripheral blood. The receptors stem from an older woman with active or convalescent COVID-19.

This chain uses TRBV27 with TRBJ2-1; TRBD2 agrees at 10 bases. Germline CDR1 reads MNHEY; CDR2 reads SMNVEV (reference sequence). CDR3 length: 16 residues. The V gene end was trimmed by 6 bases and the J gene end by 4 bases; junction bases not matched to a gene: 9. The chain's CDR3 is CASSGPGLAHYNEQFF. CDR3 nucleotides: TGTGCCAGCAGCGGTCCGGGACTAGCGCATTACAATGAGCAGTTCTTC.

This sequence joins TRBV5-4 and TRBJ2-2; the D gene is possibly TRBD2 (6 bases). Per germline, CDR1 SGHNT and CDR2 YYREEE (reference sequence). The germline V and J ends were trimmed by 2 bases and 1 base, with 9 bases remaining between them. CDR3 length: 15 residues. Written as DNA, the CDR3 is TGTGCCAGCAGCTTTGGGCGGGAGAACACCGGGGAGCTGTTTTTT. Amino acid sequence: CASSFGRENTGELFF.

This clone was seen a single time. The rearrangement uses TRBV29-1 and TRBJ2-4; TRBD1 agrees at 9 bases. The CDR3 is 12 residues long. CDR1 is SQVTM and CDR2 is ANQGSEA in the germline V gene. Losses at the gene ends were 6 bases for V and 5 bases for J; bases not matched to a gene: 2. The CDR3 loop is CSVQGAENIQYF. CDR3 nucleotide sequence: TGCAGCGTACAGGGGGCTGAAAACATTCAGTACTTC.

The chain uses TRBV7-7 and TRBJ2-7; D is undetermined. CDR3 length: 15 amino acids. The V end lost 1 base, the J end lost 0 bases, and 10 bases lay between the germline ends. Germline V gives CDR1 SSHAT, CDR2 FNYEAQ (reference sequence). CDR3 protein: CASSLVHASSYEQYV. The CDR3 coding sequence is TGTGCCAGCAGCTTAGTACACGCCAGCTCCTACGAGCAGTACGTC.

This clone was seen a single time. This sequence joins TRBV9 and TRBJ2-3; 10 bases agree with TRBD2. The CDR3 sequence is 18 residues long. Trimming took 0 bases from V and 3 from J; bases not matched to a gene: 10. CDR1 is SGDLS, CDR2 YYNGEE, per germline. The DNA for the CDR3 is TGTGCCAGCAGCGTAGCAGGATCTAGCGGGAGAGTAACAGATACGCAGTATTTT. It translates to CASSVAGSSGRVTDTQYF.

The genes are TRBV5-4 and TRBJ1-6; possibly TRBD1 for D (6 bases). Germline CDR1 reads SGHNT; CDR2 reads YYREEE (reference sequence). The CDR3 length is 13 residues. V was trimmed by 3 bases and J by 9 bases, leaving 10 bases between them. For the CDR3, the DNA is TGTGCCAGCAGCTGGGGGGGGGCTTCACCCCTCCACTTT. Translation gives CASSWGGASPLHF.

This clone was detected once. The chain is built from TRBV28 and TRBJ1-1; 9 positions match TRBD1. The germline gives CDR1 MDHEN, CDR2 SYDVKM. The CDR3 runs to 16 residues. J lost 5 bases, V lost 5 bases, and 12 bases had no gene match. The CDR3 sequence: CASSPLTGTGLTEAFF. As DNA, the CDR3 is TGTGCCAGCAGTCCATTAACCGGGACAGGGTTAACTGAAGCTTTCTTT.

The V gene is TRBV9, the J gene TRBJ1-6; 7 nucleotides line up with TRBD1. The V gene's germline CDR1 is SGDLS and CDR2 YYNGEE. The CDR3 totals 15 residues. V gave up 0 bases and J gave up 10 bases; unmatched junction bases: 7. This CDR3 is CASSVEDRMSSPLHF. In DNA, the CDR3 is TGTGCCAGCAGCGTAGAGGACAGGATGAGCTCACCCCTCCACTTT.

This chain links TRBV5-1 with TRBJ1-1, with TRBD1 as a possible D gene (6 bases). Trimming left V 2 bases short and J 5 bases short, with 16 bases between. The CDR3 is made up of 15 amino acids. Per the germline V gene, CDR1 is SGHRS and CDR2 is YFSETQ. CDR3 sequence (DNA): TGCGCCAGCAGCTTCGGTCGGGGGGCGCTTACTGAAGCTTTCTTT. Encoded protein: CASSFGRGALTEAFF.

The J gene is TRBJ1-4, the V gene TRBV5-4, with 8 bases identical to TRBD1. This CDR3 has 17 amino acids. The ends lost 7 bases at V and 0 bases at J; junction bases unmatched: 11. CDR1 and CDR2 (germline): SGHNT, YYREEE (reference sequence). CDR3 sequence: CASGIGTGLTTNEKLFF. CDR3 in DNA: TGTGCCAGCGGGATTGGGACAGGACTTACAACTAATGAAAAACTGTTTTTT.

This chain links TRBV7-3 with TRBJ2-1; 7 positions agree with TRBD1. Germline trimming cut 7 bases from V and 3 bases from J; bases unmatched to any gene: 9. CDR3 length: 15 amino acids. Germline V gene lookup returns CDR1 SGHTA and CDR2 FQGTGA. For the CDR3, the DNA is TGTGCCAGCACCCTAGGGGGACAGTACTACAATGAGCAGTTCTTC. This translates into CASTLGGQYYNEQFF.

The genes are TRBV28 and TRBJ2-1; TRBD2 matches at 8 bases. Trimming removed 2 bases from V and 3 bases from J; junction bases left unmatched: 3. The CDR3 is made up of 15 amino acids. Germline V gene data show CDR1 as MDHEN and CDR2 as SYDVKM. The CDR3: CASSLAGGLYNEQFF. The CDR3 region has the DNA TGTGCCAGCAGTTTAGCGGGAGGACTCTACAATGAGCAGTTCTTC.

The chain couples TRBV24-1 to TRBJ1-1, with 7 nucleotides matching TRBD1. This CDR3 is 13 amino acids long. Germline CDR1 is KGHDR and CDR2 is SFDVKD. V shed 12 bases and J 0 bases; nucleotides not matched to a gene: 6. The chain's CDR3 is CAGWDSLNTEAFF. CDR3 DNA sequence: TGTGCCGGATGGGACAGCCTGAACACTGAAGCTTTCTTT.

CDR3 sequence (DNA): TGTGCCAGCAGCGTAGGGACAAATATAGTGGCAGATACGCAGTATTTT. Translation: CASSVGTNIVADTQYF. J is TRBJ2-3 and V is TRBV9; the D gene is possibly TRBD1 (5 bases). Between the trimmed V and J ends, which lost 0 bases and 4 bases, there was a span of 15 bases. The V gene's germline CDR1 is SGDLS and CDR2 YYNGEE. The CDR3 is made up of 16 amino acids.

The V and J genes are TRBV23-1 and TRBJ1-1; D call uncertain. TRBV23-1 belongs to the ORF category, with a function that is uncertain. The CDR3 sequence is 15 residues long. The V end lost 0 bases, the J end lost 1 base, and 9 bases lay between the germline ends. CDR3 sequence reads: CASSQSNPGNTEAFF. In DNA, the CDR3 is TGCGCCAGCAGTCAATCGAATCCCGGGAACACTGAAGCTTTCTTT.

The chain uses TRBV24-1 and TRBJ2-2, with 12 bases lining up with TRBD2. The junction had 1 base not matched to a gene; V was cut back by 5 bases and J by 4 bases. CDR3 length: 15 residues. The germline gives CDR1 KGHDR, CDR2 SFDVKD. The CDR3 sequence is CATSVTSGGTGELFF. CDR3 in DNA: TGTGCCACCAGTGTGACTAGCGGGGGCACCGGGGAGCTGTTTTTT.

The chain has TRBV13 and TRBJ2-1, with D maybe TRBD2 (5 bases). Trimming cost V 2 bases and J 6 bases, with 14 bases left between them. Looked up from germline, CDR1 is PRHDT and CDR2 is FYEKMQ (reference sequence). This CDR3 has 15 amino acids. Written as DNA, the CDR3 is TGTGCCAGCAGCTTACTCGGCGGGCCGGCCAATGAGCAGTTCTTC. It encodes CASSLLGGPANEQFF.